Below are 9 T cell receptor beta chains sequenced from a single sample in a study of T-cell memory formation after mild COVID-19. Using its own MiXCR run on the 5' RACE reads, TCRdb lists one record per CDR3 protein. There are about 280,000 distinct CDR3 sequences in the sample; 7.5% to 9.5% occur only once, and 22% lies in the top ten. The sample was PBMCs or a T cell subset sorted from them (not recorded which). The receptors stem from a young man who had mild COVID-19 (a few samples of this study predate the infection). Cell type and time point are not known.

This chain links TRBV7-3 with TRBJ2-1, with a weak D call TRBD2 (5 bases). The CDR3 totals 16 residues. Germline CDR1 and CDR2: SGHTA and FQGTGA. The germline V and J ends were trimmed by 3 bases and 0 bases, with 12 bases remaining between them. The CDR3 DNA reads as TGTGCCAGCAGCTTGTTGGGAGTCAGCTCCTACAATGAGCAGTTCTTC. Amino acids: CASSLLGVSSYNEQFF.

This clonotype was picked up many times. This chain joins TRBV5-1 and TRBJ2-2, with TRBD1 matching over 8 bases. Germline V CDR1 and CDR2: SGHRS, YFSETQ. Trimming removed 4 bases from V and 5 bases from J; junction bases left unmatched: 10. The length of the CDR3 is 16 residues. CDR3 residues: CASSPWDRRGTGELFF. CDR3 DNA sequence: TGCGCCAGCAGCCCTTGGGACAGGAGAGGAACCGGGGAGCTGTTTTTT.

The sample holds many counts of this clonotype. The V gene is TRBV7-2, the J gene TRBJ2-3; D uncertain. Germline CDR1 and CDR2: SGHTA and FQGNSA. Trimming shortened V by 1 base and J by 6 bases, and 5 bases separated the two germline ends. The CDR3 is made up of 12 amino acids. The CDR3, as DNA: TGTGCCAGCAGCTTAGTAGGGGATACGCAGTATTTT. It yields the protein CASSLVGDTQYF.

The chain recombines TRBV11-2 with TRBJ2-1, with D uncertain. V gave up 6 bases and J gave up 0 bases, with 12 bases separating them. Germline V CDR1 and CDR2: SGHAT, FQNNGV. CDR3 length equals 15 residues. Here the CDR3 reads CASRRELSSYNEQFF. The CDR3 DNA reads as TGTGCCAGCAGAAGAGAGCTGAGCTCCTACAATGAGCAGTTCTTC.

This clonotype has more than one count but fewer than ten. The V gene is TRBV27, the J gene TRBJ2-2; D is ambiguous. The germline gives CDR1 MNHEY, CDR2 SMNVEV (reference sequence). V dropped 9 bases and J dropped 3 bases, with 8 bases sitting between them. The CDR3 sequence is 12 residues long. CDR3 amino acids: CASREDTGELFF. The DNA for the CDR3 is TGTGCCAGTAGAGAAGACACCGGGGAGCTGTTTTTT.

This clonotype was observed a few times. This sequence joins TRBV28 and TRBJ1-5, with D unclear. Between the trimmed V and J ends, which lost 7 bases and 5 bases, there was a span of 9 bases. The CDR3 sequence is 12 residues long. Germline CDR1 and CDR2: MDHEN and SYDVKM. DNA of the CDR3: TGTGCCAGCAATTCCGGGGATCAGCCCCAGCATTTT. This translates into CASNSGDQPQHF.

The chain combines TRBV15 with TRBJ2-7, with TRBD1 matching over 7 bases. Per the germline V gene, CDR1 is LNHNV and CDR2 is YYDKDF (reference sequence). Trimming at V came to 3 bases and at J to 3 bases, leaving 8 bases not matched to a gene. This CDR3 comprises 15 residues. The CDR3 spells CATSSSGGWGYEQYF. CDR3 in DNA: TGTGCCACCAGCAGCTCAGGGGGATGGGGCTACGAGCAGTACTTC.

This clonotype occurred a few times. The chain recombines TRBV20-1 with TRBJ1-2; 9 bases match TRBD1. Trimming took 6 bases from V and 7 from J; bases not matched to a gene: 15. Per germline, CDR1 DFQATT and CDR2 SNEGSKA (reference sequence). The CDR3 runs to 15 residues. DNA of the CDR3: TGCAGTGCCGGGGACAGGGTTTTCGAACTTGGTGGCTACACCTTC. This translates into CSAGDRVFELGGYTF.

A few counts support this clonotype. For the CDR3, the DNA is TGTGCCAGCAGTTTGGCTGGGGGAGCGGGCCCCACAGATACGCAGTATTTT. Protein: CASSLAGGAGPTDTQYF. The rearrangement links TRBV12-3 or TRBV12-4 to TRBJ2-3, with D possibly matching TRBD2 (6 bases). V was clipped by 3 bases and J by 2 bases, with 18 bases between them. The CDR3 sequence is 17 residues long.